This T cell receptor beta chain emerged from a study of cytomegalovirus exposure and HLA in healthy donors. The CDR3 has 14 residues. Germline V lookup: CDR1 GTSNPN, CDR2 SVGIG (reference sequence). With 0 bases clipped from V and 6 bases from J, the junction kept 8 bases outside the gene matches. The PCR used 60 Vbeta and 13 Jbeta primers. Generated by immunoSEQ multiplex PCR, the TCRdb table keeps only in-frame clones and is missing some. Of roughly 200,000 clones listed, about 90% are singletons. This receptor was taken from a boy between 2 and 15 years old in good health and CMV-seronegative. The sequenced sample consisted of PBMCs. The rearrangement uses TRBV30 and TRBJ2-7, with 7 bases matching TRBD2. In nucleotides, the CDR3 is TGTGCCTGGAGTGTGACGGGGGGTCTTGGCGAGCAGTACTTC. This translates into CAWSVTGGLGEQYF. Variable domain in full (rest from reference TRBV30 and TRBJ2-7): SQTIHQWPATLVQPVGSPLSLECTVEGTSNPNLYWYRQAAGRGLQLLFYSVGIGQISSEVPQNLSASRPQDRQFILSSKKLLLSDSGFYLCAWSVTGGLGEQYFGPGTRLTVT.